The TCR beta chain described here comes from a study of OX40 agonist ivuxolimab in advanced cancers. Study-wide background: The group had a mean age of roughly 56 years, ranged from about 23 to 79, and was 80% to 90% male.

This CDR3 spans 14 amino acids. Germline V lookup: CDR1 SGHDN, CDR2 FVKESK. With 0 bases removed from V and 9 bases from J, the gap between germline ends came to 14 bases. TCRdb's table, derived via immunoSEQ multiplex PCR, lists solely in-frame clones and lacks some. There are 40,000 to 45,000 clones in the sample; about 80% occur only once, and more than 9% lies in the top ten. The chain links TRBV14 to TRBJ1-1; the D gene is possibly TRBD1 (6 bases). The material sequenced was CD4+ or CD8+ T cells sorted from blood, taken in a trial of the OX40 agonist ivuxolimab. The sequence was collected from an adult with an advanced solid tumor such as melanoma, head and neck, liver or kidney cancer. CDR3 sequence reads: CASSQDVQGTKAFF. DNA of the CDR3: TGTGCCAGCAGCCAAGATGTTCAGGGGACAAAAGCTTTCTTT.